This passage covers 21 T cell receptor beta chains from one sample sequenced in a study of cytomegalovirus exposure and HLA in healthy donors. 60 Vbeta and 13 Jbeta primers were used in PCR. TCRdb's table, derived via immunoSEQ multiplex PCR, lists solely in-frame clones and lacks some. This sample has 130,000 or so clones, with 70% to 85% found just once. Sequenced sample: PBMCs. Receptors originate from a woman under 30 in good health and CMV-seropositive.

The V and J genes are TRBV2 and TRBJ1-3; D ambiguous. The CDR3 runs 15 residues. Germline loops: CDR1 SNHLY, CDR2 FYNNEI. Deletions cut 7 bases from V and 0 bases from J, with 13 bases between. The CDR3 nucleotides are TGTGCCAGCATAAACCTAAGCTACTCTGGAAACACCATATATTTT. It codes for CASINLSYSGNTIYF. Variable domain in full (rest from reference TRBV2 and TRBJ1-3): EPEVTQTPSHQVTQMGQEVILRCVPISNHLYFYWYRQILGQKVEFLVSFYNNEISEKSEIFDDQFSVERPDGSNFTLKIRSTKLEDSAMYFCASINLSYSGNTIYFGEGSWLTVV.

This sequence joins TRBV4-1 and TRBJ1-2; 9 bases are a match to TRBD1. The CDR3 is 16 residues long. Germline trimming cut 3 bases from V and 7 bases from J; bases unmatched to any gene: 12. Germline-derived CDR1 and CDR2 are MGHRA and YSYEKL. In DNA form, the CDR3 reads TGCGCCAGCAGCCAGAAAGAGCCGGGACAGGGTTGTGGCTACACCTTC. Residues: CASSQKEPGQGCGYTF.

The rearrangement joins TRBV21-1 to TRBJ1-5; TRBD1, the table's D call, was not compared with the DNA. TRBV21-1 is described as a pseudogene. The CDR3 has 18 residues. The CDR3 reads CASSKVWGGARGNQPQHF. The CDR3 DNA follows: TGTGCCAGCAGCAAAGTTTGGGGCGGTGCTAGGGGCAATCAGCCCCAGCATTTT.

The chain couples TRBV6-6 to TRBJ1-2; TRBD1 is a possible D gene (5 bases). Between the trimmed V and J ends, which lost 6 bases and 0 bases, there was a span of 11 bases. The germline V gene has CDR1 MNHNY and CDR2 SVGAGI (reference sequence). The CDR3 sequence is 14 residues long. This CDR3 reads CASSPLTANYGYTF. The CDR3, as DNA: TGTGCCAGCAGCCCCCTGACAGCTAACTATGGCTACACCTTC.

This chain joins TRBV5-1 and TRBJ2-7; 8 nucleotides align to TRBD2. The V gene's germline CDR1 is SGHRS and CDR2 YFSETQ. The CDR3 runs to 13 residues. The V gene end was trimmed by 4 bases and the J gene end by 5 bases; junction bases not matched to a gene: 5. The DNA for the CDR3 is TGCGCCAGCAGCGCGGGGGGAGGGAACGAGCAGTACTTC. Encoded protein: CASSAGGGNEQYF.

V gene TRBV18 combines with J gene TRBJ1-3; 9 bases map to TRBD1. The CDR3 contains 14 residues. The V segment lost 4 bases and the J segment 2 bases; nucleotides outside the gene matches: 0. CDR1 is KGHSH and CDR2 is LQKENI in the germline V gene. CDR3 protein: CASSRTGAGNTIYF. CDR3 nucleotides: TGTGCCAGCTCACGGACAGGGGCTGGAAACACCATATATTTT.

Only a few counts were recorded for this clone. This chain uses TRBV9 with TRBJ1-1, with D tentatively TRBD1 (5 bases). This CDR3 spans 12 amino acids. The germline gives CDR1 SGDLS, CDR2 YYNGEE. The V end was cut by 0 bases, the J end by 6 bases, with 6 bases between. DNA of the CDR3: TGTGCCAGCAGCGTAGGGGGCGCTGAAGCTTTCTTT. Translating gives CASSVGGAEAFF.

The chain recombines TRBV5-1 with TRBJ2-2, with TRBD2 as a possible D gene (5 bases). The V end lost 0 bases, the J end lost 8 bases, and 11 bases lay between the germline ends. The CDR3 spans 14 residues. Germline values: CDR1 SGHRS, CDR2 YFSETQ. The CDR3 reads CASSLDLAKGELFF. The DNA for the CDR3 is TGCGCCAGCAGCTTGGACCTAGCAAAAGGGGAGCTGTTTTTT.

The chain has TRBV27 and TRBJ2-4; a possible D gene is TRBD1 (7 bases). CDR3 size: 13 residues. From germline, CDR1 is MNHEY and CDR2 SMNVEV (reference sequence). Trimming removed 2 bases from V and 9 bases from J, with 11 bases in between. The DNA of the CDR3 is TGTGCCAGCAGTTTAGGCCAGGGGGGCATTCAGTACTTC. This gives the protein CASSLGQGGIQYF.

The chain employs TRBV7-3 and TRBJ2-5; 11 nucleotides match TRBD1. Germline CDR1 is SGHTA and CDR2 is FQGTGA. The junction had 6 bases not matched to a gene; V was cut back by 4 bases and J by 5 bases. The CDR3 runs 15 residues. CDR3 residues: CASSSDRGQGETQYF. The CDR3 DNA is TGTGCCAGCAGCTCGGACAGGGGGCAGGGGGAGACCCAGTACTTC.

The chain carries TRBV7-9 and TRBJ1-1, with 9 nucleotides matching TRBD1. V shed 4 bases and J 6 bases; nucleotides not matched to a gene: 6. The germline CDR1 and CDR2 sequences are SEHNR and FQNEAQ (reference sequence). This CDR3 is built from 14 residues. The CDR3 reads CASSSDRGIAEAFF. DNA for the CDR3: TGTGCCAGCAGCTCCGACAGGGGGATAGCTGAAGCTTTCTTT.

The rearrangement uses TRBV13 and TRBJ2-3; 8 nucleotides align to TRBD2. Germline values: CDR1 PRHDT, CDR2 FYEKMQ (reference sequence). Unmatched junction bases numbered 3, after V lost 3 bases and J lost 4 bases. This CDR3 is built from 14 residues. CDR3 bases: TGTGCCAGCAGCTTGGGACTAGGGGCAGATACGCAGTATTTT. Its protein product is CASSLGLGADTQYF.

The chain recombines TRBV6-5 with TRBJ2-7; perhaps TRBD1 as D (6 bases). This CDR3 has 14 amino acids. CDR1 and CDR2 (germline): MNHEY, SVGAGI. V dropped 0 bases and J dropped 6 bases, with 12 bases sitting between them. This CDR3 reads CASSYSQGRSEQYF. In DNA form, the CDR3 reads TGTGCCAGCAGTTACTCACAGGGTAGGAGCGAGCAGTACTTC.

The chain links TRBV29-1 to TRBJ1-1, with D perhaps TRBD1 (5 bases). Between the trimmed V and J ends, which lost 5 bases and 1 base, there was a span of 11 bases. The CDR3 consists of 13 residues. CDR1 and CDR2 from the germline V gene are SQVTM and ANQGSEA. The CDR3: CSVTGLGNTEAFF. The CDR3, as DNA: TGCAGCGTTACAGGTCTGGGGAACACTGAAGCTTTCTTT.

V and J are TRBV19 and TRBJ1-2; maybe TRBD1 (6 bases). V was shortened by 4 bases and J by 1 base, with 13 bases between the two germline ends. This CDR3 has 15 residues. Germline CDR1 and CDR2: LNHDA and SQIVND (reference sequence). Written as DNA, the CDR3 is TGTGCCAGTAGTAAGATGGGACAAATTAACTATGGCTACACCTTC. Its protein is CASSKMGQINYGYTF.

The CDR3 sequence is CASSVAGRETQYF. For the CDR3, the DNA is TGTGCCAGCAGTGTAGCGGGGCGGGAGACCCAGTACTTC. The chain combines TRBV28 with TRBJ2-5; 8 bases map to TRBD2. This CDR3 comprises 13 residues. Germline trimming cut 5 bases from V and 5 bases from J; bases unmatched to any gene: 4. The germline CDR1 and CDR2 sequences are MDHEN and SYDVKM. Full variable domain (rest looked up from reference TRBV28 and TRBJ2-5): DVKVTQSSRYLVKRTGEKVFLECVQDMDHENMFWYRQDPGLGLRLIYFSYDVKMKEKGDIPEGYSVSREKKERFSLILESASTNQTSMYLCASSVAGRETQYFGPGTRLLVL.

V gene TRBV19 combines with J gene TRBJ2-1; TRBD2 is a possible D gene (5 bases). V lost 4 bases to trimming and J lost 6 bases, with 10 bases between them. Germline CDR1 LNHDA, CDR2 SQIVND (reference sequence). The CDR3 is 13 residues long. Here the CDR3 reads CASSTSQSNEQFF. Written as DNA, the CDR3 is TGTGCCAGTAGTACTAGCCAGTCCAATGAGCAGTTCTTC.

A few counts support this clone. The chain links TRBV15 to TRBJ1-2, with 11 positions matching TRBD1. Germline lookup yields CDR1 LNHNV and CDR2 YYDKDF (reference sequence). V shed 1 base, J shed 8 bases, and the junction held 6 bases outside the gene matches. This CDR3 region has 15 residues. The CDR3 nucleotides are TGTGCCACCAGCAGAGGGGACAGGGGGGCCCGCGGCTACACCTTC. Amino acid sequence: CATSRGDRGARGYTF.

The chain recombines TRBV5-6 with TRBJ1-2; no reliable D call. Trimming shortened V by 3 bases and J by 8 bases, and 11 bases separated the two germline ends. This CDR3 is built from 12 residues. Germline lookup yields CDR1 SGHDT and CDR2 YYEEEE. The CDR3 loop reads CASSSGDLGYTF. As DNA, the CDR3 is TGTGCCAGCAGCTCCGGAGACCTCGGCTACACCTTC. The full variable domain, rest sourced from reference TRBV5-6 and TRBJ1-2, is DAGVTQSPTHLIKTRGQQVTLRCSPKSGHDTVSWYQQALGQGPQFIFQYYEEEERQRGNFPDRFSGHQFPNYSSELNVNALLLGDSALYLCASSSGDLGYTFGSGTRLTVV.

The gene calls are TRBV4-1 and TRBJ2-5, with TRBD2 as a possible D gene (7 bases). The CDR3 extends over 15 amino acids. The V and J ends lost 1 base and 5 bases respectively, with 14 bases between them. From germline, CDR1 is MGHRA and CDR2 YSYEKL. The CDR3 is CASSQGEGGPETQYF. In DNA, the CDR3 is TGCGCCAGCAGCCAAGGAGAGGGGGGGCCGGAGACCCAGTACTTC.

CDR3 loop: CASKSGEVSNEQFF. In nucleotides, the CDR3 is TGTGCCAGCAAAAGCGGGGAAGTGAGTAATGAGCAGTTCTTC. The gene calls are TRBV2 and TRBJ2-1; TRBD2 aligns across 7 bases. The CDR3 extends over 14 amino acids. The V segment lost 7 bases and the J segment 7 bases; nucleotides outside the gene matches: 10. Germline V gives CDR1 SNHLY, CDR2 FYNNEI.